The clone carrying this T cell receptor (beta chain) was detected only a few times. Its cognate antigen is unknown. The sample comes from a study of regulatory T cells in long-lasting Graves disease. Both iRepertoire HTBI primers and Arm-PCR of CDR3 regions were used to build the TCR beta libraries. TCRdb itself ran the multiplex PCR reads through MiXCR, one entry per CDR3 protein. This table has about 400,000 distinct CDR3 sequences, around 20% appearing once. The study's findings and limits: Patients with persistent disease shared under 3,500 public clonotypes, outpacing the roughly 950 shared by new patients.

The CDR3 is 15 amino acids. Germline V CDR1 and CDR2: SGHRS, YFSETQ. V was cut by 1 base and J by 1 base, with 11 bases left in between. Time point denoted: persistent/refractory GD, antithyroid drugs over 5 years with positive TRAb. Making the TCR library involved RNA that had been extracted from PBMCs. With EDTA tubes as the receptacles, around 10 milliliters of peripheral blood were drawn. Material: peripheral blood mononuclear cells (PBMCs), obtained when the disease was refractory, from a patient treated with antithyroid drugs. V gene TRBV5-1 combines with J gene TRBJ1-2; no clear D. The TCR sequence derives from a female donor with Graves disease. DNA for the CDR3: TGCGCCAGCAGCTTGAGATCCGGGGATAACTATGGCTACACCTTC. As protein: CASSLRSGDNYGYTF.